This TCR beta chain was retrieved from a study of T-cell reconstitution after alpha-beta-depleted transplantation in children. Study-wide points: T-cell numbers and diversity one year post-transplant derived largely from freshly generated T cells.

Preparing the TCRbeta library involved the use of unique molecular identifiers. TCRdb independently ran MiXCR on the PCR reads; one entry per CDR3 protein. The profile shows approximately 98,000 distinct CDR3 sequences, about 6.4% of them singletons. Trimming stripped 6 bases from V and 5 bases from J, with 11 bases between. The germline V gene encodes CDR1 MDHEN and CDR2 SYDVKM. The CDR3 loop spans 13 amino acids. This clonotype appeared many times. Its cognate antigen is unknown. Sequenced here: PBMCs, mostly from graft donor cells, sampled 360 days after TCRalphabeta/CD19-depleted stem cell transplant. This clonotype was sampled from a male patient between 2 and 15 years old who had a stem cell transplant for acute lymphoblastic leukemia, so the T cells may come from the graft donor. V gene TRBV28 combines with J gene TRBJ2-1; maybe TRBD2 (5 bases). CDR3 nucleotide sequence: TGTGCCAGCAGCCAGGACTGGCACAATGAGCAGTTCTTC. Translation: CASSQDWHNEQFF. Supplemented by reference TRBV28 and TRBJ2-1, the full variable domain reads DVKVTQSSRYLVKRTGEKVFLECVQDMDHENMFWYRQDPGLGLRLIYFSYDVKMKEKGDIPEGYSVSREKKERFSLILESASTNQTSMYLCASSQDWHNEQFFGPGTRLTVL.